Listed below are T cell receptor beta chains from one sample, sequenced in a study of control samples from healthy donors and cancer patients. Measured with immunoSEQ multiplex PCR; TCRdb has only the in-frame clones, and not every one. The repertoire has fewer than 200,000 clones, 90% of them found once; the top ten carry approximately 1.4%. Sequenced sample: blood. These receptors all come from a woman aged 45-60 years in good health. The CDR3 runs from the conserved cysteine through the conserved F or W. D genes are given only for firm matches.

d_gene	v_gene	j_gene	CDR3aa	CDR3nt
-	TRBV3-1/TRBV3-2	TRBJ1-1	CASSQAPPTLSVTEAFF	TGTGCCAGCAGCCAAGCCCCTCCGACTTTATCGGTCACTGAAGCTTTCTTT
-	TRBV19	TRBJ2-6	CASSFALRRSGANVLTF	TGTGCCAGTAGTTTCGCCCTCAGGCGGTCTGGGGCCAACGTCCTGACTTTC
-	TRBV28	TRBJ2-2	CASSLISTGELFF	TGTGCCAGCAGTTTAATCAGCACCGGGGAGCTGTTTTTT
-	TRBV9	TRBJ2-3	CASSVRESGTDTQYF	TGTGCCAGCAGCGTGAGAGAGAGCGGCACAGATACGCAGTATTTT
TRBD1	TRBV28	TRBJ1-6	CASSSRTGGRSPLHF	TGTGCCAGCAGCTCACGGACAGGGGGTCGTTCACCCCTCCACTTT
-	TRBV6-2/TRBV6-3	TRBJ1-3	CASSYFLQDHGAGNTIYF	TGTGCCAGCAGTTACTTCCTACAGGATCATGGCGCTGGAAACACCATATATTTT
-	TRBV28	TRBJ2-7	CASSLERQISYEQYF	TGTGCCAGCAGTTTAGAGAGACAGATTAGCTACGAGCAGTACTTC
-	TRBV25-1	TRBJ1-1	CASSDRGRTEAFF	TGTGCCAGCAGTGATAGGGGGAGGACTGAAGCTTTCTTT
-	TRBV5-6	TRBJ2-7	CASSLTSTYFTNEQYF	TGTGCCAGCAGCTTGACCTCCACTTATTTTACCAACGAGCAGTACTTC
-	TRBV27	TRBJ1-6	CASSLSLNSPLHF	TGTGCCAGCAGTTTATCGCTAAATTCACCCCTCCACTTT
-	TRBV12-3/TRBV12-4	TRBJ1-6	CASSISDSPLHF	TGTGCCAGCTCCATTAGCGATTCACCCCTCCACTTT
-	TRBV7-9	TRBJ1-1	CASSAPVGNTEAFF	TGTGCCAGCAGCGCCCCGGTAGGGAACACTGAAGCTTTCTTT
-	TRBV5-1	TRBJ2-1	CASSSTYNEQFF	TGCGCCAGCAGCTCGACCTACAATGAGCAGTTCTTC
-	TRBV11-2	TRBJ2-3	CASSLVLSAQHLGDTQYF	TGTGCCAGCAGCTTAGTTTTATCGGCCCAACACTTGGGAGATACGCAGTATTTT